This TCR beta chain was profiled in a study of blood T cell repertoires in COVID-19. The CDR3 has 12 residues. Germline loops: CDR1 SEHNR, CDR2 FQNEAQ (reference sequence). Trimming left V 3 bases short and J 10 bases short, with 10 bases between. Clones were sequenced by immunoSEQ multiplex PCR, and TCRdb holds only the in-frame ones, with some missing. Seen here are about 160,000 clones, 70% to 85% observed once, and the top ten hold around a fifth. The genes are TRBV7-9 and TRBJ2-1; no firm D call. Sequenced input: peripheral blood. This clonotype was obtained from a woman of 80 years or more with acute or convalescent COVID-19. The CDR3 region is CASSFQLYEQFF. CDR3 DNA: TGTGCCAGCAGCTTTCAGTTATACGAGCAGTTCTTC.